A single sample gave rise to the 16 T cell receptor beta chains below, sequenced in a study of T cells after yellow fever vaccination. Each CDR3 protein is one row after TCRdb ran MiXCR on the 5' RACE reads. The sample lists a few hundred thousand distinct CDR3 sequences, 6.5% to 8.5% occurring once. Source: CD4+ T cells sorted from PBMCs, taken 15 days after the yellow fever booster vaccination. These receptors were taken from a man younger than 45 who received the YFV17D yellow fever vaccine.

This clonotype was seen at least ten times. The chain uses TRBV7-2 and TRBJ2-7; 8 bases match TRBD1. Germline CDR1 SGHTA, CDR2 FQGNSA. The CDR3 loop spans 12 amino acids. Trimming removed 5 bases from V and 4 bases from J; junction bases left unmatched: 1. CDR3 loop: CASSRDRYEQYF. The CDR3 nucleotides read TGTGCCAGCAGCCGGGACAGGTACGAGCAGTACTTC.

The chain carries TRBV20-1 and TRBJ1-2; 7 nucleotides agree with TRBD1. Germline V gives CDR1 DFQATT, CDR2 SNEGSKA (reference sequence). This CDR3 has 14 amino acids. V trimming: 3 bases; J trimming: 2 bases; junction bases outside the gene matches: 6. This CDR3 reads CSASQGGPNYGYTF. The CDR3 bases are TGCAGTGCTAGTCAGGGGGGTCCAAACTATGGCTACACCTTC.

This clonotype was counted ten times or more. The CDR3 bases are TGTGCCAGTCAACGGGACTTTGGAGCTTTCTTT. Protein sequence: CASQRDFGAFF. The V gene is TRBV2, the J gene TRBJ1-1; tentatively, D is TRBD1 (5 bases). The CDR3 extends over 11 amino acids. From germline, CDR1 is SNHLY and CDR2 FYNNEI. V was shortened by 9 bases and J by 10 bases, with 15 bases between the two germline ends.

V usage is TRBV23-1 and J usage is TRBJ2-1; 8 bases fit TRBD2. TRBV23-1 counts as an open reading frame of uncertain function. The CDR3 loop spans 14 amino acids. V shed 8 bases and J 9 bases; nucleotides not matched to a gene: 12. The CDR3, as DNA: TGCGCCAGCCCCCCCCGGGGGGGTAGGGCTGAGCAGTTCTTC. As protein: CASPPRGGRAEQFF.

This clonotype was counted ten times or more. CDR3 amino acids: CASSPRTGSGETQYF. CDR3 bases: TGTGCCAGCAGCCCCCGAACAGGGAGTGGGGAGACCCAGTACTTC. J is TRBJ2-5 and V is TRBV7-2, with D possibly matching TRBD1 (6 bases). The V end lost 5 bases, the J end lost 5 bases, and 18 bases lay between the germline ends. This CDR3 has 15 amino acids. In germline, CDR1 is SGHTA, CDR2 FQGNSA.

This clonotype was seen only a few times. The chain joins TRBV6-5 to TRBJ2-7; the D gene is possibly TRBD2 (9 bases). Trimming removed 5 bases at V and 7 bases at J, with 24 bases between. Germline V gene sequence: CDR1 MNHEY, CDR2 SVGAGI. The CDR3 runs 16 residues. DNA of the CDR3: TGTGCCAGCAGTCCCCCAGGAAGCGGGAGGACAGGGGAGCAGTACTTC. Translated: CASSPPGSGRTGEQYF.

As for this clonotype: A single base separates this from a much larger clone, so it may be a read error. V and J are TRBV29-1 and TRBJ2-1; D is unresolved. Germline V gives CDR1 SQVTM, CDR2 ANQGSEA. This CDR3 region has 10 residues. This CDR3 is CSVSNNKQFF. Here the CDR3 DNA reads TGCAGCGTTTCTAACAATAAGCAGTTCTTC.

In its sample, this clonotype was seen many times. The V call is TRBV20-1, the J call TRBJ2-5; D remains unclear. This CDR3 region has 15 residues. CDR1 is DFQATT, CDR2 SNEGSKA, per germline (reference sequence). V shed 0 bases and J shed 3 bases, with 14 bases lying between them. CDR3 sequence reads: CSARDGSSIEETQYF. The CDR3, as DNA: TGCAGTGCTAGAGATGGGTCAAGTATCGAAGAGACCCAGTACTTC.

The V and J genes are TRBV5-1 and TRBJ2-5, with TRBD2 matching over 13 bases. Germline-derived CDR1 and CDR2 are SGHRS and YFSETQ. The junction had 12 bases not matched to a gene; V was cut back by 5 bases and J by 2 bases. The CDR3 covers 18 residues. The CDR3, as DNA: TGCGCCAGCAGTCTAGGAGGACTAGCGGGAGTTGGTCAAGAGACCCAGTACTTC. Its translation is CASSLGGLAGVGQETQYF.

V is TRBV24-1 and J is TRBJ2-5; D possibly matches TRBD1 or TRBD2 (5 bases each). V dropped 2 bases and J dropped 5 bases, with 17 bases sitting between them. This CDR3 region has 16 residues. Germline V gene sequence: CDR1 KGHDR, CDR2 SFDVKD. The CDR3 spells CATSDSLSGTRETQYF. In nucleotides, the CDR3 is TGTGCCACCAGTGATTCACTGTCGGGGACGCGGGAGACCCAGTACTTC.

This clonotype was counted at least ten times. The V call is TRBV5-1, the J call TRBJ2-1; TRBD2 agrees at 13 bases. Germline lookup yields CDR1 SGHRS and CDR2 YFSETQ. V lost 4 bases to trimming and J lost 9 bases; unmatched junction nucleotides: 7. The CDR3 contains 15 residues. The CDR3 sequence is CASSRTSGSRGEQFF. The CDR3 nucleotides are TGCGCCAGCAGCCGGACTAGCGGGAGTCGCGGTGAGCAGTTCTTC.

V and J are TRBV5-1 and TRBJ1-1; no clear D. CDR1 and CDR2 from the germline V gene are SGHRS and YFSETQ. V shed 3 bases and J shed 4 bases, with 13 bases lying between them. CDR3 length: 14 residues. The CDR3 sequence: CASSWNGRTTEAFF. The CDR3 DNA follows: TGCGCCAGCAGCTGGAATGGACGAACCACTGAAGCTTTCTTT. The whole variable domain, filled in from reference TRBV5-1 and TRBJ1-1, reads KAGVTQTPRYLIKTRGQQVTLSCSPISGHRSVSWYQQTPGQGLQFLFEYFSETQRNKGNFPGRFSGRQFSNSRSEMNVSTLELGDSALYLCASSWNGRTTEAFFGQGTRLTVV.

This clonotype was recorded a few times. The J gene is TRBJ2-7, the V gene TRBV7-3; TRBD2 might be the D (5 bases). The CDR3 is 15 amino acids. The germline CDR1 and CDR2 sequences are SGHTA and FQGTGA. Trimming cost V 5 bases and J 0 bases, with 14 bases left between them. The CDR3 DNA is TGTGCCAGCAGCCAGGCCGGGAAGAGCTCCTACGAGCAGTACTTC. Residues: CASSQAGKSSYEQYF.

This clonotype was counted many times. This rearrangement joins TRBV5-5 to TRBJ2-5; perhaps TRBD2 as D (5 bases). This CDR3 is 13 amino acids long. Germline CDR1 and CDR2: SGHKS and YYEKEE (reference sequence). Trimming took 2 bases from V and 5 from J, leaving 10 bases between them. The CDR3 sequence is CASSFRGTETQYF. In DNA form, the CDR3 reads TGTGCCAGCAGCTTCCGGGGTACGGAGACCCAGTACTTC.

This clonotype was counted only a few times. The V call is TRBV12-3 or TRBV12-4, the J call TRBJ2-1; the D gene is possibly TRBD1 (6 bases). This CDR3 has 13 residues. Trimming shortened V by 6 bases and J by 4 bases, and 10 bases separated the two germline ends. The CDR3 reads CASRSGTYNEQFF. CDR3 DNA sequence: TGTGCCAGCAGATCCGGGACATACAATGAGCAGTTCTTC.

As concerns this clonotype: A single base separates this from a much larger clone, so it may be a read error. The rearrangement links TRBV5-1 to TRBJ1-4; TRBD1 matches 9 bases. The CDR3 covers 14 residues. Germline assignment: CDR1 SGHRS and CDR2 YFSETQ. The DNA of the CDR3 is TGCACCAGCAGCTCGGGACAGGGCCGGGAAAAACTGTTTTTT. Protein sequence: CTSSSGQGREKLFF.